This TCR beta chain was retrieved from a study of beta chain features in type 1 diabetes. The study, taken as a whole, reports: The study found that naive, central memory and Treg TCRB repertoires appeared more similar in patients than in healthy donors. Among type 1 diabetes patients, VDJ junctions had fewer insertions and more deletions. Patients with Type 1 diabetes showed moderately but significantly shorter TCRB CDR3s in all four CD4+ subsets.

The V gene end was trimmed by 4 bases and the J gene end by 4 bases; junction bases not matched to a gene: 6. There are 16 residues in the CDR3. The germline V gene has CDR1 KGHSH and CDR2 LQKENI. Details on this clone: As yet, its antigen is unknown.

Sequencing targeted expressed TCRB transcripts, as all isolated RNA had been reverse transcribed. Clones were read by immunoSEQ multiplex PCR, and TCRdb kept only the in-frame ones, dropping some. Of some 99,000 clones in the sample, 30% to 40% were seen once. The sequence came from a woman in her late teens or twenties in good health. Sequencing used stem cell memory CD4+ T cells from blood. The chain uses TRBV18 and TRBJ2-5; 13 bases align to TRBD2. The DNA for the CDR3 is TGTGCCAGCTCACTTTGGACTAGCGGGAGTGGAGAGACCCAGTACTTC. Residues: CASSLWTSGSGETQYF.